Below, 21 T cell receptor beta chains from the same sample are listed, as sequenced in a study of CD8 T cells in Susac syndrome. Random hexamers were used to reverse transcribe the RNA input (0.5 to 1 ug). TCRdb independently ran MiXCR on the immunoSEQ multiplex PCR reads; one entry per CDR3 protein. The data hold 100,000 to 150,000 distinct CDR3 sequences, with around 94% observed a single time. Sequencing used CD8+ T cells from PBMCs. These receptor sequences come from a human donor with Susac syndrome.

V and J are TRBV25-1 and TRBJ2-1; tentatively, D is TRBD1 (6 bases). The length of the CDR3 is 14 residues. Germline-derived CDR1 and CDR2 are MGHDK and SYGVNS. Trimming pared 4 bases from V and 5 bases from J, leaving 12 bases between. The CDR3 spells CASSGRGGDNEQFF. CDR3 bases: TGTGCCAGCAGTGGTCGAGGGGGAGACAATGAGCAGTTCTTC.

The chain recombines TRBV7-9 with TRBJ2-1; TRBD1 matches 9 bases. After removal of 5 bases from V and 5 bases from J, the junction contained 10 bases not matched to a gene. Looked up from germline, CDR1 is SEHNR and CDR2 is FQNEAQ (reference sequence). CDR3 length: 16 amino acids. CDR3 residues: CASSPSGTGSDNEQFF. CDR3 in DNA: TGTGCCAGCAGCCCCTCGGGGACAGGGTCAGACAATGAGCAGTTCTTC.

This clonotype has only one observation. V is TRBV2 and J is TRBJ1-2; no clear D. CDR1 SNHLY and CDR2 FYNNEI come from the germline V gene. Trimming removed 3 bases from V and 8 bases from J, with 10 bases in between. CDR3 size: 12 residues. CDR3 amino acids: CASSDGVAGYTF. CDR3 in DNA: TGTGCCAGCAGTGACGGCGTCGCCGGCTACACCTTC.

The rearrangement links TRBV4-1 to TRBJ1-5; D is ambiguous. The CDR3 extends over 13 amino acids. CDR1 MGHRA and CDR2 YSYEKL come from the germline V gene. Trimming pared 2 bases from V and 6 bases from J, leaving 8 bases between. The CDR3 reads CASSQSGSQPQHF. CDR3 sequence (DNA): TGCGCCAGCAGCCAATCGGGGTCTCAGCCCCAGCATTTT.

V usage is TRBV7-9 and J usage is TRBJ1-3; D not certain. Trimming took off 4 bases at V and 3 bases at J, with 13 bases between the two ends. The germline V gene has CDR1 SEHNR and CDR2 FQNEAQ (reference sequence). The CDR3 length is 15 residues. The CDR3 spells CASSSPTLGGNTIYF. As DNA, the CDR3 is TGTGCCAGCAGCTCGCCTACCCTCGGTGGAAACACCATATATTTT.

The DNA of the CDR3 is TGTGCCAGCAGCAGGGCAGACAACAACTATGGCTACACCTTC. Translated: CASSRADNNYGYTF. The chain links TRBV9 to TRBJ1-2; D remains ambiguous. CDR1 and CDR2 (germline): SGDLS, YYNGEE. V lost 4 bases and J lost 2, with 12 bases in between. CDR3 size: 14 residues.

V gene TRBV20-1 combines with J gene TRBJ2-2; no clear D. V was trimmed by 1 base and J by 0 bases, leaving 9 bases between them. CDR3 length: 15 residues. Germline V CDR1 and CDR2: DFQATT, SNEGSKA (reference sequence). CDR3 sequence reads: CSARGGSTNTGELFF. The CDR3 DNA follows: TGCAGTGCTAGAGGAGGCAGTACGAACACCGGGGAGCTGTTTTTT.

The rearrangement links TRBV13 to TRBJ2-1; D is undetermined. V dropped 1 base and J dropped 8 bases, with 15 bases sitting between them. CDR3 length equals 15 residues. Germline V gives CDR1 PRHDT, CDR2 FYEKMQ (reference sequence). The CDR3 region has the DNA TGTGCCAGCAGCTTAGAGGCGCCTCGGATCGATGAGCAGTTCTTC. It yields the protein CASSLEAPRIDEQFF.

The chain recombines TRBV20-1 with TRBJ1-2; D possibly corresponds to TRBD1 (6 bases). This CDR3 comprises 12 residues. The V and J ends lost 3 bases and 8 bases respectively, with 13 bases between them. Germline CDR1 reads DFQATT; CDR2 reads SNEGSKA (reference sequence). CDR3 region: CSASGGGKGYTF. The CDR3 nucleotides read TGCAGTGCTAGCGGGGGGGGCAAGGGCTACACCTTC.

The gene calls are TRBV7-2 and TRBJ2-7; D not certain. This CDR3 region has 14 residues. Per the germline V gene, CDR1 is SGHTA and CDR2 is FQGNSA. V was pared by 5 bases and J by 0 bases, with 11 bases between. CDR3 in amino acids: CASSPPLSSYEQYF. The CDR3 DNA is TGTGCCAGCAGCCCCCCCCTGAGCTCCTACGAGCAGTACTTC.

The sample holds one count of this clonotype. J is TRBJ2-6 and V is TRBV5-1; D not certain. The CDR3 spans 15 residues. V was clipped by 4 bases and J by 2 bases, with 10 bases between them. Germline lookup yields CDR1 SGHRS and CDR2 YFSETQ. The CDR3 reads CASSPSPPGANVLTF. CDR3 bases: TGCGCCAGCAGCCCCTCTCCCCCTGGGGCCAACGTCCTGACTTTC.

This chain uses TRBV7-9 with TRBJ1-1; D gene ambiguous. Germline V lookup: CDR1 SEHNR, CDR2 FQNEAQ (reference sequence). The V and J ends lost 5 bases and 5 bases respectively, with 6 bases between them. The CDR3 totals 11 residues. The DNA of the CDR3 is TGTGCCAGCAGCACCCGAACTGAAGCTTTCTTT. It translates to CASSTRTEAFF.

The V call is TRBV14, the J call TRBJ2-1; D is undetermined. The V gene lost 4 bases and the J gene lost 8 bases, with 9 bases spanning the gap. Germline CDR1 is SGHDN and CDR2 is FVKESK. The CDR3 runs 12 residues. The chain's CDR3 is CASSLRNDEQFF. CDR3 sequence (DNA): TGTGCCAGCAGCCTTCGGAATGATGAGCAGTTCTTC.

The chain couples TRBV3-1 to TRBJ2-5; TRBD2 aligns across 9 bases. V trimming: 4 bases; J trimming: 5 bases; junction bases outside the gene matches: 8. Germline V gene sequence: CDR1 LGHDT, CDR2 YNNKEL (reference sequence). This CDR3 is built from 15 residues. The CDR3 DNA follows: TGTGCCAGCAGCCTTAGCGGGAGAGAAAGGGAGACCCAGTACTTC. Encoded protein: CASSLSGRERETQYF.

The CDR3 nucleotides are TGTGCCTGGAGTGTAAATTTTGGGAGGGCCAAGAGGGACAAAAACATTCAGTACTTC. Translated: CAWSVNFGRAKRDKNIQYF. The chain combines TRBV30 with TRBJ2-4, with TRBD2 matching over 7 bases. Germline CDR1 is GTSNPN and CDR2 is SVGIG (reference sequence). The junction had 17 bases not matched to a gene; V was cut back by 0 bases and J by 3 bases. The CDR3 totals 19 residues.

The chain links TRBV24-1 to TRBJ2-5; D tentatively reads TRBD1 or TRBD2 (6 bases each). The CDR3 covers 13 residues. The germline V gene has CDR1 KGHDR and CDR2 SFDVKD. V lost 2 bases to trimming and J lost 7 bases, with 10 bases between them. In DNA form, the CDR3 reads TGTGCCACCAGTGATTACGGAGGGGGGACCCAGTACTTC. Its translation: CATSDYGGGTQYF.

There are a few counts of this clonotype. The chain carries TRBV5-1 and TRBJ2-3; unclear D gene. Germline lookup yields CDR1 SGHRS and CDR2 YFSETQ. This CDR3 is built from 11 residues. V lost 3 bases to trimming and J lost 6 bases, with 5 bases between them. The CDR3, as DNA: TGCGCCAGCAGCTATGGGGATACGCAGTATTTT. This sequence encodes CASSYGDTQYF.

CDR3 DNA: TGCAGTGCTAGAGGGGTAGCGGGAGGCGACACCGGGGAGCTGTTTTTT. It encodes CSARGVAGGDTGELFF. The V and J genes are TRBV20-1 and TRBJ2-2; 10 bases align to TRBD2. Germline assignment: CDR1 DFQATT and CDR2 SNEGSKA (reference sequence). V trimming: 1 base; J trimming: 3 bases; junction bases outside the gene matches: 5. There are 16 residues in the CDR3.

This sequence joins TRBV27 and TRBJ2-7; 7 bases map to TRBD2. The germline V gene encodes CDR1 MNHEY and CDR2 SMNVEV (reference sequence). This CDR3 contains 15 residues. With V trimmed by 3 bases and J by 5 bases, 10 bases remained unmatched. CDR3 bases: TGTGCCAGCAGTTTCGGCGGACTAGTCGGGGACGAGCAGTACTTC. It encodes CASSFGGLVGDEQYF.

Only one count was recorded for this clonotype. V and J are TRBV30 and TRBJ2-4; 9 nucleotides agree with TRBD2. The germline V gene encodes CDR1 GTSNPN and CDR2 SVGIG (reference sequence). The CDR3 has 17 residues. The V segment lost 5 bases and the J segment 7 bases; nucleotides outside the gene matches: 18. CDR3 in DNA: TGTGCCTGGGAGTCAAAGGTTCCGCGGGAGGGGAGGAACATTCAGTACTTC. This encodes CAWESKVPREGRNIQYF.

The genes are TRBV11-2 and TRBJ2-3; 9 positions match TRBD2. The V and J ends lost 5 bases and 4 bases, in that order; junction bases with no gene match: 10. The CDR3 is made up of 16 amino acids. In germline, CDR1 is SGHAT, CDR2 FQNNGV. CDR3 sequence (DNA): TGTGCCAGCAGCCTCCCGGTCGGCGGGGGGGCAGATACGCAGTATTTT. Amino acids: CASSLPVGGGADTQYF.